This T cell receptor beta chain came from a study of blood T cell repertoires in COVID-19. Study information: Acute-phase and convalescent COVID-19 samples originated in the United States, Italy and Spain. From T cells, B-cell-depleted T cells, or PBMCs came the material, which was cDNA or gDNA.

Trimming cost V 0 bases and J 5 bases, with 15 bases left between them. CDR1 and CDR2 from the germline V gene are SGHRS and YFSETQ. The CDR3 contains 15 residues. Original handling: Estimated nucleated cell counts came from reference gene primer amplification. Assay used: immunoSEQ multiplex PCR; TCRdb lists only in-frame clones, some missing. V and J calls and clone size are those listed in that table; D and trimming were worked out from the DNA. The sample yields under 150,000 clones, around four fifths seen once. Sequencing input: peripheral blood. This TCR was recovered from a human donor in a cohort sampled during active COVID-19. The J gene is TRBJ2-7, the V gene TRBV5-1; no definite D call. The CDR3: CASSLAAAVRDEQYF. The CDR3 nucleotides are TGCGCCAGCAGCTTGGCCGCCGCAGTCCGGGACGAGCAGTACTTC.